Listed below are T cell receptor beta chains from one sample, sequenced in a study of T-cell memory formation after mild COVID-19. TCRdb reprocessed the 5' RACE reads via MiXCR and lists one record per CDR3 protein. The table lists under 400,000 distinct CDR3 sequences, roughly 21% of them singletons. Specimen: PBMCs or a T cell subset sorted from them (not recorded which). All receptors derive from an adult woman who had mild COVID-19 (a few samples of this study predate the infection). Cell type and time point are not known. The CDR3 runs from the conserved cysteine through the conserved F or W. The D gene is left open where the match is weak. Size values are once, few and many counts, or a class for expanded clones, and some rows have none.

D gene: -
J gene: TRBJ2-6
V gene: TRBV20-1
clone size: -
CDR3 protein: CSAGFRGSGANVLTF
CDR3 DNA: TGCAGTGCCGGATTCAGGGGCTCTGGGGCCAACGTCCTGACTTTC

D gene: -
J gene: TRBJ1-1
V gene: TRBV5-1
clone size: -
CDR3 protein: CASSKLIMNTEAFF
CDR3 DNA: TGCGCCAGCAGCAAATTAATAATGAACACTGAAGCTTTCTTT

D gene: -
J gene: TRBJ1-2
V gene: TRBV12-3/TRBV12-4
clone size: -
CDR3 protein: CASSRGGAHGYTF
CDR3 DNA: TGTGCCAGCAGCCGTGGGGGGGCCCATGGCTACACCTTC

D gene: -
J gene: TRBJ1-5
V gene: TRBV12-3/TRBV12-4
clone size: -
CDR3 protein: CASSLNLGGGNQPQHF
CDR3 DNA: TGTGCCAGCAGTTTAAATCTCGGGGGTGGGAATCAGCCCCAGCATTTT

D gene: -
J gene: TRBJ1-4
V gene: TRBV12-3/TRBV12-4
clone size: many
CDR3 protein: CASSYQLNEKLFF
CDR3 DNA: TGTGCCAGCAGTTACCAGCTTAATGAAAAACTGTTTTTT

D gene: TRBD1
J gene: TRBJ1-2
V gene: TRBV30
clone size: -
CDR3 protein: CAWTRHPRGTGGAELGYTF
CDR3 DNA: TGTGCCTGGACCAGACACCCAAGGGGGACAGGGGGCGCGGAGCTTGGCTACACCTTC

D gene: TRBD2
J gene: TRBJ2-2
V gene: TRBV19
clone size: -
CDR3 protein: CASNGGAYTGELFF
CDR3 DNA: TGTGCCAGTAACGGGGGGGCCTACACCGGGGAGCTGTTTTTT

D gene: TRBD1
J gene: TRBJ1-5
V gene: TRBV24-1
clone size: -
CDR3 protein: CATSDQPGQGFNQPQHF
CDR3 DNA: TGTGCCACCAGTGATCAACCGGGACAGGGGTTCAATCAGCCCCAGCATTTT

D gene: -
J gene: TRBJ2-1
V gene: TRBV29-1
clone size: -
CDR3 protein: CSAETGGLDEQFF
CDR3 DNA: TGCAGCGCTGAAACCGGTGGGTTGGATGAGCAGTTCTTC

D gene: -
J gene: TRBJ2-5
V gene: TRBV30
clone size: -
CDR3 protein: CAWSKGAETHYF
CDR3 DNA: TGTGCCTGGAGTAAAGGGGCAGAGACCCATTACTTC

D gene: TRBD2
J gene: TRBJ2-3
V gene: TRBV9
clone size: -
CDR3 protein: CASRAGGGWADTQYF
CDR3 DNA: TGTGCCAGCAGAGCCGGGGGGGGCTGGGCAGATACGCAGTATTTT

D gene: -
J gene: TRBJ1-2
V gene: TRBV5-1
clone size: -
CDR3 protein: CASSSGDYGYTF
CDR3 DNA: TGCGCCAGCAGCTCAGGGGACTATGGCTACACCTTC

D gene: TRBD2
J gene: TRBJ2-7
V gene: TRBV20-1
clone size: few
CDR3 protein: CSAREGREYSEQYF
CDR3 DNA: TGCAGTGCTAGAGAGGGGCGGGAGTACTCCGAGCAGTACTTC

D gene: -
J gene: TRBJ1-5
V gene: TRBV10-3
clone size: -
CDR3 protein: CAISEYREGNQPQHF
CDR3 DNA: TGTGCCATCAGTGAGTACAGGGAGGGCAATCAGCCCCAGCATTTT

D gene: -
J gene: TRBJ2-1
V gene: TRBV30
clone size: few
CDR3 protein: CAWRTDAGGEQFF
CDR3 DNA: TGTGCCTGGAGGACGGACGCCGGTGGGGAGCAGTTCTTC

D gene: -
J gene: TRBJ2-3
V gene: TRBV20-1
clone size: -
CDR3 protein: CSARGGRWDTQYF
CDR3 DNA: TGCAGTGCTCGAGGCGGTCGGTGGGATACGCAGTATTTT

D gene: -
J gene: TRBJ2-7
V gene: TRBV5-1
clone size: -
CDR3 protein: CASSLAGAKGAYEQYF
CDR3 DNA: TGCGCCAGCAGCTTGGCAGGGGCCAAGGGAGCTTACGAGCAGTACTTC

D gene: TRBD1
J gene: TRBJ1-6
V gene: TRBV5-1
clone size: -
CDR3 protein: CASSSGPGQGANNSPLHF
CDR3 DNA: TGCGCCAGCAGCAGCGGACCGGGACAGGGGGCCAATAATTCACCCCTCCACTTT

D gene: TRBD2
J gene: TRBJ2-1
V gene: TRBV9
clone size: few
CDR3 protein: CASSVTSPLAGGPDNEQFF
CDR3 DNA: TGTGCCAGCAGCGTAACCTCCCCCCTAGCGGGAGGGCCGGACAATGAGCAGTTCTTC

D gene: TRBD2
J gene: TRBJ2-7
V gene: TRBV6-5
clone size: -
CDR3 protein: CASRATSGRYYEQYF
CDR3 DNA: TGTGCCAGCAGGGCGACTAGCGGGAGGTATTACGAGCAGTACTTC

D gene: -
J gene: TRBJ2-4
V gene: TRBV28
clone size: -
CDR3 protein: CASSLQRPTAKNIQYF
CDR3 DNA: TGTGCCAGCAGTTTGCAGAGGCCTACCGCCAAAAACATTCAGTACTTC

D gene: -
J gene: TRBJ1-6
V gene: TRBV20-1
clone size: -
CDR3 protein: CSARDFQGGTPLHF
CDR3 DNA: TGCAGTGCTAGAGATTTCCAAGGAGGAACACCCCTCCACTTT

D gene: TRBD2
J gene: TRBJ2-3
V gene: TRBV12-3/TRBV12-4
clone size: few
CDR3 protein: CASTPGGDTQYF
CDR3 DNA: TGTGCCAGCACCCCGGGGGGGGATACGCAGTATTTT

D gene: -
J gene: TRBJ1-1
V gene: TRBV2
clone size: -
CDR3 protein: CASRAVDRMNTEAFF
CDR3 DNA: TGTGCCAGCAGGGCCGTTGACAGGATGAACACTGAAGCTTTCTTT

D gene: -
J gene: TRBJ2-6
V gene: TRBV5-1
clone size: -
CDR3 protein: CASSLGRSGSGANVLTF
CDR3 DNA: TGCGCCAGCAGCTTAGGACGATCGGGGTCTGGGGCCAACGTCCTGACTTTC

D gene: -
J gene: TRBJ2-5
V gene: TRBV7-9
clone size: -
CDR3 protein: CASSSTSGTSDF
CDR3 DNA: TGTGCCAGCAGCTCGACCTCGGGGACTTCGGACTTC

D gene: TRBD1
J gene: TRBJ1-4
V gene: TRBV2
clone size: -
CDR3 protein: CASRMQGVGAEKLFF
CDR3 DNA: TGTGCCAGCAGGATGCAGGGGGTCGGTGCTGAAAAACTGTTTTTT

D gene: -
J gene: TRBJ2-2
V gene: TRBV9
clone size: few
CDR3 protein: CASSLQTGNTGELFF
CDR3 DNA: TGTGCCAGCAGTCTACAGACAGGGAACACCGGGGAGCTGTTTTTT

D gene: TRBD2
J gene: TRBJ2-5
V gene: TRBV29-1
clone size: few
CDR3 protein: CSVEGVRGGQETQYF
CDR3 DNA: TGCAGCGTTGAGGGGGTACGGGGGGGCCAAGAGACCCAGTACTTC

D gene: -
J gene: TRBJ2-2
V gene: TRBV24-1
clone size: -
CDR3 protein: CATGGDTGELFF
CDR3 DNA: TGTGCCACGGGCGGGGACACCGGGGAGCTGTTTTTT

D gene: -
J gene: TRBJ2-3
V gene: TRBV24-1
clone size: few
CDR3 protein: CATSVGGTDTQYF
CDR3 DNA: TGTGCCACCAGTGTTGGAGGGACAGATACGCAGTATTTT

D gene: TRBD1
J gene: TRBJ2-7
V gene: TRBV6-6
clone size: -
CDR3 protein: CASSYFRDSYEQYF
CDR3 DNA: TGTGCCAGCAGTTACTTTAGGGACAGCTACGAGCAGTACTTC

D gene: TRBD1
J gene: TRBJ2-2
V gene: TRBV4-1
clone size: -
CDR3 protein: CASSPNRDRDSHHTGELFF
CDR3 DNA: TGCGCCAGCAGCCCCAACCGGGACAGGGATTCTCATCACACCGGGGAGCTGTTTTTT

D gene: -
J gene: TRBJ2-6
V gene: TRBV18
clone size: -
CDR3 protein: CASSPPGGANVLTF
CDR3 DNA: TGTGCCAGCTCACCACCGGGCGGGGCCAACGTCCTGACTTTC

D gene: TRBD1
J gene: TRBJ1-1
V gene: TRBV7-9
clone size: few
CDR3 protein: CASSLYGVWDSVNTEAFF
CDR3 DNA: TGTGCCAGCAGCTTATACGGAGTATGGGACAGCGTAAACACTGAAGCTTTCTTT

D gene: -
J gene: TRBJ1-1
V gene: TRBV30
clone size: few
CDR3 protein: CAWSRGTEAFF
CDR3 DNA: TGTGCCTGGAGTCGAGGCACTGAAGCTTTCTTT

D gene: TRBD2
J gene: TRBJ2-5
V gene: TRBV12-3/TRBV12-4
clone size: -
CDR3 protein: CASSLSPPGLAGGRETQYF
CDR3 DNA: TGTGCCAGCAGTTTATCCCCCCCAGGACTAGCGGGGGGGCGGGAGACCCAGTACTTC

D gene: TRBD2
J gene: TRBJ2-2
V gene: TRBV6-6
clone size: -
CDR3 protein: CASSILAGTGELFF
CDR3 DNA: TGTGCCAGCTCAATCCTAGCGGGAACCGGGGAGCTGTTTTTT